This TCR beta chain was observed in a study of blood T cell repertoires in COVID-19. Looking at the study overall: The analysed material was cDNA or gDNA that came from T cells, B-cell-depleted T cells, or PBMCs.

This CDR3 contains 14 residues. V was trimmed by 2 bases and J by 1 base, leaving 8 bases between them. CDR1 is SGHRS and CDR2 is YFSETQ in the germline V gene. Data came from immunoSEQ multiplex PCR; TCRdb stores just in-frame clones and leaves some out. This table holds under 100,000 clones, over 70% found once. This sequence joins TRBV5-1 and TRBJ2-3; D gene uncertain. This clonotype was sampled from a human donor in a cohort sampled during active COVID-19. Sample: peripheral blood. The CDR3 DNA follows: TGCGCCAGCAGCTTTCAGGCGCGCACAGATACGCAGTATTTT. Translating gives CASSFQARTDTQYF.